This T cell receptor (beta chain) is drawn from a study of Ad26.COV2.S vaccination and SARS-CoV-2 variants. On the study more broadly: Donor was one of the participants in the Ad26.COV2.S arm of the COV1001 trial.

This clone was counted once. Its antigen remains unknown. General observations from the study: Substantial breadth in spike-specific CD8+ and CD4+ T cell responses was reportedly seen after vaccination. Responses of T cells in total may have been underestimated by the TCR breadth and depth analyses.

The V gene lost 1 base and the J gene lost 5 bases, with 12 bases spanning the gap. The germline gives CDR1 SGHTA, CDR2 FQGNSA. The CDR3 loop spans 14 amino acids. TCRdb keeps only in-frame clones here, not all; method: immunoSEQ multiplex PCR. Of about 680,000 clones listed, around 90% are singletons. Noted treatment: some 20 received Ad26.COV2.S at low or high dose, single or two shots; 5 received placebo; per-sample allocation not given. Day 63 following the first vaccine or placebo injection was when the samples were taken. An Ad26 vector that expressed Wuhan-strain SARS-CoV-2 spike constituted the vaccine.

The chain links TRBV7-2 to TRBJ2-7, with D possibly matching TRBD2 (5 bases). The receptor's source is a person between 18 and 65 years old who received the Ad26.COV2.S COVID-19 vaccine or a placebo. Specimen: peripheral blood, collected in a trial of Ad26.COV2.S vaccine versus placebo. The CDR3 nucleotides read TGTGCCAGCAGCTTAGGGGCTAGCAAGAACGAGCAGTACTTC. Its protein is CASSLGASKNEQYF. Together with reference TRBV7-2 and TRBJ2-7, the CDR3 gives the full variable domain: GAGVSQSPSNKVTEKGKDVELRCDPISGHTALYWYRQSLGQGLEFLIYFQGNSAPDKSGLPSDRFSAERTGGSVSTLTIQRTQQEDSAVYLCASSLGASKNEQYFGPGTRLTVT.